Detailed here is one T cell receptor (beta chain). This sample stems from a study of blood T cell repertoires in COVID-19. Study at large: Samples came from the United States, Italy and Spain, spanning acute and convalescent COVID-19. The analysed material was cDNA or gDNA that came from T cells, B-cell-depleted T cells, or PBMCs.

The CDR3 consists of 15 residues. Germline CDR1 is SGHTA and CDR2 is FQGTGA. V gave up 2 bases and J gave up 5 bases; unmatched junction bases: 6. Original methodology: The assay estimated nucleated cells by amplifying reference gene primers. The data were produced by immunoSEQ multiplex PCR, yet TCRdb's version contains in-frame clones alone and is incomplete. V, J and clone size were drawn from that table, and D and trimming were deduced from the DNA. The sample carries under 200,000 clones, approximately 85% recorded once. This chain uses TRBV7-3 with TRBJ2-5; 9 bases map to TRBD2. This receptor was taken from a man between 60 and 75 years old who had recovered from COVID-19. Sequencing input: peripheral blood. The CDR3 DNA follows: TGTGCCAGCAGCTTAGGCGGGGGGGCCCCGGAGACCCAGTACTTC. Encoded protein: CASSLGGGAPETQYF.